This T cell receptor beta chain was identified during a study of graft-versus-host responses after intestinal transplantation. Study summary: Grafts that recipients had were multivisceral, liver-intestinal, or isolated intestinal transplants.

The CDR3 spans 16 residues. V lost 4 bases to trimming and J lost 2 bases; unmatched junction nucleotides: 4. Findings of the study overall: Association was observed between peak circulating GvH clone levels and early post-transplant HvG declines. Ileal or blood samples showed some GvH clones first, and such clones were also found in recipient marrow.

Measured with immunoSEQ multiplex PCR; TCRdb has only the in-frame clones, and not every one. The table records some 40,000 clones, 80% to 95% of them present only once. Remarks on this clone: What it binds is unknown.

Sequenced here: PBMCs, sampled 734 days after intestinal transplantation. This rearrangement joins TRBV23-1 to TRBJ2-1; 11 nucleotides align to TRBD2. TRBV23-1 qualifies as an ORF whose function is uncertain. The receptor was derived from a human patient who received an intestinal transplant, so some T cells may come from the graft donor. In DNA, the CDR3 is TGCGCCAGCAGTCGAGCGACTAGCGGGGCCTACAATGAGCAGTTCTTC. Translated: CASSRATSGAYNEQFF.